This T cell receptor beta chain was identified during a study of blood T cell repertoires in COVID-19. Study context: Sites across the United States, Italy and Spain contributed samples from acute and convalescent COVID-19. From T cells, B-cell-depleted T cells, or PBMCs came the material, which was cDNA or gDNA.

As handled by the study authors: Researchers report that nucleated cell counts were estimated from reference gene primer amplification. Sequencing used immunoSEQ multiplex PCR; TCRdb keeps in-frame clones, though not all of them. V and J calls and clone size are those listed in that table; D and trimming were worked out from the DNA. The sample contains around 160,000 clones, about 88% of which appear only once. CDR1 MNHEY and CDR2 SVGAGI come from the germline V gene. This CDR3 comprises 14 residues. V shed 4 bases, J shed 1 base, and the junction held 2 bases outside the gene matches. The sequence came from a woman at least 80 years old with acute or convalescent COVID-19. Specimen: peripheral blood. The rearrangement uses TRBV6-5 and TRBJ1-2; 8 bases align to TRBD1. In DNA, the CDR3 is TGTGCCAGCAGTTTCAGGGGGCGTAACTATGGCTACACCTTC. It is translated as CASSFRGRNYGYTF.